A single sample is the source of the 24 T cell receptor beta chains below, sequenced in a study of graft-versus-host responses after intestinal transplantation. What these receptors recognize is not known. Measured with immunoSEQ multiplex PCR; TCRdb has only the in-frame clones, and not every one. This sample has about 39,000 clones, with about 95% found just once. The sequencing here drew on unstimulated CD8+ T cells sorted from spleen or lymph node cells, taken before transplant. Source of these receptors: a human donor who was the organ donor for an intestinal transplant.

The chain combines TRBV5-5 with TRBJ2-1, with 7 positions matching TRBD1. The CDR3 spans 15 residues. The J segment lost 0 bases and the V segment lost 3 bases, leaving 3 bases of the junction unmatched. Germline CDR1 is SGHKS and CDR2 is YYEKEE (reference sequence). CDR3 sequence: CASSSDRLSYNEQFF. The CDR3 DNA reads TGTGCCAGCAGCTCGGACAGGCTCTCCTACAATGAGCAGTTCTTC.

The chain employs TRBV4-3 and TRBJ2-7; possible D gene TRBD2, 7 bases. This CDR3 comprises 16 residues. V dropped 2 bases and J dropped 0 bases, with 14 bases sitting between them. Per germline, CDR1 LGHNA and CDR2 YSLEER. This CDR3 reads CASSQSAGAPSYEQYF. Written as DNA, the CDR3 is TGCGCCAGCAGCCAATCGGCGGGGGCCCCCTCCTACGAGCAGTACTTC.

The chain links TRBV5-4 to TRBJ2-1, with 7 bases that match TRBD1. Trimming at V came to 4 bases and at J to 10 bases, leaving 11 bases not matched to a gene. CDR3 size: 14 residues. Germline V gives CDR1 SGHNT, CDR2 YYREEE (reference sequence). Written as DNA, the CDR3 is TGTGCCAGCAGCACGACAGACAGGGCGCGGGAGCAGTTCTTC. This gives the protein CASSTTDRAREQFF.

The V call is TRBV5-8, the J call TRBJ1-6; maybe TRBD1 (5 bases). Germline V gives CDR1 SGHTS, CDR2 YDEGEE. V gave up 4 bases and J gave up 9 bases, with 20 bases separating them. This CDR3 has 16 amino acids. The CDR3: CASSPRRQPTGSPLHF. DNA of the CDR3: TGTGCCAGCAGCCCGCGAAGACAGCCTACTGGTTCACCCCTCCACTTT.

The rearrangement links TRBV16 to TRBJ1-1; no reliable D call. CDR1 is KGHSY and CDR2 is FQNENV in the germline V gene. Between the trimmed V and J ends, which lost 2 bases and 1 base, there was a span of 14 bases. The CDR3 extends over 16 amino acids. CDR3 sequence (DNA): TGTGCCAGCAGCCAAATCGGGTCTACCTCGAACACTGAAGCTTTCTTT. Protein: CASSQIGSTSNTEAFF.

The chain recombines TRBV5-1 with TRBJ2-7; D is possibly TRBD1 (6 bases). CDR3 length: 14 residues. From germline, CDR1 is SGHRS and CDR2 YFSETQ. Trimming took 0 bases from V and 5 from J, leaving 12 bases between them. The CDR3 spells CASSLEAQGNEQYF. The CDR3 DNA is TGCGCCAGCAGCTTGGAGGCACAGGGAAACGAGCAGTACTTC.

The chain has TRBV23-1 and TRBJ1-2, with a possible D match to TRBD1 (5 bases). TRBV23-1 is identified as an open reading frame with a role that is uncertain. V lost 0 bases and J 4 bases, leaving 9 bases between the germline ends. This CDR3 spans 14 amino acids. CDR3 residues: CASSQSGRAYGYTF. The CDR3 coding sequence is TGCGCCAGCAGTCAATCGGGACGGGCCTATGGCTACACCTTC.

This chain uses TRBV7-2 with TRBJ2-7, with D unresolved. CDR1 SGHTA and CDR2 FQGNSA come from the germline V gene. V lost 3 bases and J lost 2, with 5 bases in between. The CDR3 totals 12 residues. This chain's CDR3 is CASSFLPYEQYF. The CDR3 DNA sequence: TGTGCCAGCAGCTTTCTCCCCTACGAGCAGTACTTC.

J is TRBJ2-7 and V is TRBV9; the match to TRBD2 covers 7 bases. Germline lookup yields CDR1 SGDLS and CDR2 YYNGEE. The J segment lost 7 bases and the V segment lost 1 base, leaving 20 bases of the junction unmatched. The CDR3 covers 18 residues. For the CDR3, the DNA is TGTGCCAGCAGCGTAAAAGGTTCGGGCGGGGGAGGTTTGTGGGAGCAGTACTTC. It encodes CASSVKGSGGGGLWEQYF.

V and J are TRBV28 and TRBJ2-4; D not resolved. Germline V CDR1 and CDR2: MDHEN, SYDVKM. The germline V and J ends were trimmed by 5 bases and 9 bases, with 14 bases remaining between them. The CDR3 extends over 13 amino acids. The CDR3, as DNA: TGTGCCAGCAGTGACCCCGTCAGGTTCATTCAGTACTTC. Its protein is CASSDPVRFIQYF. Full variable domain (remainder filled in from reference TRBV28 and TRBJ2-4): DVKVTQSSRYLVKRTGEKVFLECVQDMDHENMFWYRQDPGLGLRLIYFSYDVKMKEKGDIPEGYSVSREKKERFSLILESASTNQTSMYLCASSDPVRFIQYFGAGTRLSVL.

The chain has TRBV7-2 and TRBJ2-3; D remains ambiguous. In germline, CDR1 is SGHTA, CDR2 FQGNSA. CDR3 length equals 13 residues. Trimming took 5 bases from V and 8 from J, leaving 14 bases between them. The CDR3 DNA sequence: TGTGCCAGCAGCCCGCCCGTCGACACTACGCAGTATTTT. Protein sequence: CASSPPVDTTQYF.

The rearrangement uses TRBV6-5 and TRBJ1-1; D gene uncertain. CDR3 length: 13 residues. The V end was cut by 0 bases, the J end by 10 bases, with 12 bases between. The germline CDR1 and CDR2 sequences are MNHEY and SVGAGI. The CDR3 loop reads CASSYSSIRAAFF. CDR3 nucleotides: TGTGCCAGCAGTTACTCGAGTATCCGGGCAGCTTTCTTT.

J is TRBJ2-1 and V is TRBV9; TRBD1 matches 9 bases. J lost 4 bases, V lost 1 base, and 6 bases had no gene match. The CDR3 runs to 16 residues. Germline assignment: CDR1 SGDLS and CDR2 YYNGEE. The DNA for the CDR3 is TGTGCCAGCAGCGTAACCGGGACAGGGATGTACAATGAGCAGTTCTTC. It codes for CASSVTGTGMYNEQFF.

This rearrangement joins TRBV19 to TRBJ1-1; D possibly corresponds to TRBD1 (5 bases). V was trimmed by 0 bases and J by 4 bases, leaving 15 bases between them. Per germline, CDR1 LNHDA and CDR2 SQIVND (reference sequence). The CDR3 is made up of 16 amino acids. CDR3 nucleotides: TGTGCCAGTAGTATAGACCCGGCCACCGGGGGCACTGAAGCTTTCTTT. It encodes CASSIDPATGGTEAFF.

J is TRBJ2-3 and V is TRBV11-3, with D perhaps matching TRBD2 (5 bases). The CDR3 covers 15 residues. The V gene's germline CDR1 is SGHNT and CDR2 YENEEA. The V end lost 1 base, the J end lost 0 bases, and 8 bases lay between the germline ends. CDR3 protein: CASSLGLASTDTQYF. The DNA of the CDR3 is TGTGCCAGCAGCTTAGGGCTAGCAAGCACAGATACGCAGTATTTT.

The chain uses TRBV7-9 and TRBJ1-4; D might be TRBD1 (6 bases). This CDR3 region has 14 residues. The V gene lost 8 bases and the J gene lost 8 bases, with 18 bases spanning the gap. The germline gives CDR1 SEHNR, CDR2 FQNEAQ (reference sequence). CDR3 residues: CASAHWGAGEKLFF. CDR3 in DNA: TGTGCCAGCGCGCACTGGGGGGCTGGGGAAAAACTGTTTTTT.

The chain employs TRBV19 and TRBJ1-5; D is ambiguous. CDR3 length equals 14 residues. The germline CDR1 and CDR2 sequences are LNHDA and SQIVND (reference sequence). V was cut by 5 bases and J by 2 bases, with 10 bases left in between. In DNA form, the CDR3 reads TGTGCCAGTAGTTTAGGGTTAGGCAATCAGCCCCAGCATTTT. Translating gives CASSLGLGNQPQHF.

V and J are TRBV5-6 and TRBJ2-7, with D perhaps matching TRBD1 or TRBD2 (5 bases each). The germline gives CDR1 SGHDT, CDR2 YYEEEE. The V and J ends lost 3 bases and 0 bases respectively, with 10 bases between them. CDR3 size: 14 residues. CDR3 protein: CASSSGTVSYEQYF. The CDR3 DNA sequence: TGTGCCAGCAGCTCCGGGACGGTCTCCTACGAGCAGTACTTC.

This chain uses TRBV5-4 with TRBJ2-1; 8 bases are a match to TRBD1. This CDR3 is 18 amino acids long. Germline V gene sequence: CDR1 SGHNT, CDR2 YYREEE (reference sequence). The V gene end was trimmed by 3 bases and the J gene end by 0 bases; junction bases not matched to a gene: 11. The CDR3 loop reads CASSSDAPRGRSYNEQFF. In nucleotides, the CDR3 is TGTGCCAGCAGCTCTGACGCCCCCAGGGGGCGCTCCTACAATGAGCAGTTCTTC.

The genes are TRBV15 and TRBJ2-3; D is perhaps TRBD1 (5 bases). Germline V gene data show CDR1 as LNHNV and CDR2 as YYDKDF (reference sequence). The CDR3 consists of 18 residues. Trimming stripped 0 bases from V and 6 bases from J, with 22 bases between. The DNA for the CDR3 is TGTGCCACCAGCAGAGACTCACTTGACAGCACCCGGAAGGATACGCAGTATTTT. Translation: CATSRDSLDSTRKDTQYF.

The V gene is TRBV27, the J gene TRBJ2-5; a possible D gene is TRBD2 (6 bases). Germline V gene data show CDR1 as MNHEY and CDR2 as SMNVEV (reference sequence). Trimming took 1 base from V and 5 from J, leaving 11 bases between them. CDR3 size: 14 residues. The CDR3 here is CASSLWGVPETQYF. The CDR3 bases are TGTGCCAGCAGTTTATGGGGGGTCCCCGAGACCCAGTACTTC.

V usage is TRBV11-2 and J usage is TRBJ2-3; no reliable D call. With 7 bases removed from V and 0 bases from J, the gap between germline ends came to 5 bases. The CDR3 loop spans 12 amino acids. Germline values: CDR1 SGHAT, CDR2 FQNNGV. The CDR3 region is CASITSTDTQYF. The CDR3 bases are TGTGCCAGCATTACTAGCACAGATACGCAGTATTTT.

The chain carries TRBV6-5 and TRBJ2-3; D possibly matches TRBD1 or TRBD2 (6 bases each). The V and J ends lost 6 bases and 2 bases respectively, with 12 bases between them. Germline V gene lookup returns CDR1 MNHEY and CDR2 SVGAGI. This CDR3 has 14 residues. The CDR3 loop reads CASRAGGHTDTQYF. Here the CDR3 DNA reads TGTGCCAGCAGGGCCGGGGGACACACAGATACGCAGTATTTT.

In regard to this clone: It is unclear where the CDR3 begins or ends on the DNA, so no DNA is shown, and the CDR3 is as TCRdb lists it. CDR3: CASSLWTRIYEQYF. The V and J genes are TRBV2 and TRBJ2-7; whether TRBD1, the table's D call, matches the DNA was not checked. Germline V CDR1 and CDR2: SNHLY, FYNNEI. The CDR3 length is 14 residues, termini included.